This TCR beta chain was sequenced during a study of cytomegalovirus exposure and HLA in healthy donors. Study at large: The 90 to 150 validation repertoires used the same platform as the roughly 670 first-cohort repertoires, a later analysis reported.

Germline loops: CDR1 SEHNR, CDR2 FQNEAQ (reference sequence). V gave up 3 bases and J gave up 5 bases, with 10 bases separating them. CDR3 length equals 13 residues. This clone was seen a single time. Its antigen is not known. Study-level points and caveats: The study designated around 150 TCR beta chains cytomegalovirus-associated. Clusters of TCRs from the first cohort tended to co-occur in the 120 or so validation repertoires (as a later analysis found). Most TCR sequences were seen very rarely across donors, but some public TCRs occurred in many.

This table comes from immunoSEQ multiplex PCR, and its TCRdb copy is limited to in-frame clones, with some not included. The table includes hundreds of thousands of clones, 83% detected once. This chain connects TRBV7-9 to TRBJ2-5, with D unclear. This clonotype originated in a woman aged 18-29 years in good health and CMV-seronegative. Sequenced input: PBMCs. The CDR3 DNA sequence: TGTGCCAGCAGCTTCGACATCCCGGAGACCCAGTACTTC. Translation gives CASSFDIPETQYF.